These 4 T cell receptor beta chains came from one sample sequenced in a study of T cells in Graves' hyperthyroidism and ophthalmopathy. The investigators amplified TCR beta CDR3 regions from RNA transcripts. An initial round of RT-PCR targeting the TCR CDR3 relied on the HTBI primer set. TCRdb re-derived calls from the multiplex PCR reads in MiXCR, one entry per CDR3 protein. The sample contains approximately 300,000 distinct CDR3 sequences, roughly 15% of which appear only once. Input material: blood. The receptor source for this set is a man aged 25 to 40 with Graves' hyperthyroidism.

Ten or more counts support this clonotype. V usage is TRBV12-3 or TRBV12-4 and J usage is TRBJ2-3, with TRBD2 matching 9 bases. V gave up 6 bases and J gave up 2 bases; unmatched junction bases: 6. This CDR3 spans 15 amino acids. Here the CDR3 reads CASRRLAAPTDTQYF. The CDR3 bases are TGTGCCAGCAGAAGACTAGCGGCACCCACAGATACGCAGTATTTT.

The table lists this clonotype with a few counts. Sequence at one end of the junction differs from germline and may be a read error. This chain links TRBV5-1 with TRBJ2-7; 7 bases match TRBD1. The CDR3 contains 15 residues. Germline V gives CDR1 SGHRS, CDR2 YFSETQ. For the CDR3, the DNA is TGTGCCAGCAGCCTCGGGACAGACACAACCTACGAGCAGTACTTC. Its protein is CASSLGTDTTYEQYF.

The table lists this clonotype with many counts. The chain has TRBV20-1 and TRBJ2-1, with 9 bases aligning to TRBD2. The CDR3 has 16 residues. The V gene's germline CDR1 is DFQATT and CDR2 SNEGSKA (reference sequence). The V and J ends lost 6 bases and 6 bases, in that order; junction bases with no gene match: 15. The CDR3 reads CSADPLSGRSGNEQFF. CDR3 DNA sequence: TGCAGTGCCGACCCTCTTAGCGGGAGATCAGGCAATGAGCAGTTCTTC.

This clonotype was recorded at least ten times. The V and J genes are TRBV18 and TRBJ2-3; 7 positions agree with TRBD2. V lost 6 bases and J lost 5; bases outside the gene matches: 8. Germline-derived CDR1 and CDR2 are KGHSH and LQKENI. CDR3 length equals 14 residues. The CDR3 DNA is TGTGCCAGCTCTGCGGGAGTCAGTGGAGATACGCAGTATTTT. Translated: CASSAGVSGDTQYF.